The entry below gives a single TCR beta chain sequence along with its context. There is no known antigen for this receptor. No base quality values were provided; no much bigger clone lies one nucleotide off. Its CDR3 holds 12 amino acids, cysteine through phenylalanine. Only the CDR3 DNA is retained, 36 bases long and in frame from the first base. Based on the germline V gene, the CDR1 and CDR2 sequences are SQVTM and ANQGSEA. Trimming at the junction amounts to 4 bases on V and 2 bases on J, and the germline ends lie 8 bases apart. The meaning of the sample's treatment or condition label: live attenuated yellow fever vaccine strain. At each blood-draw timepoint, two biological replicates of bulk PBMCs were collected. A standard Ficoll-Paque protocol was used to isolate PBMCs from peripheral blood. TriZol was used to extract RNA from bulk PBMCs, CD4 and CD8 fractions, and dextramer-positive and dextramer-negative fractions.

TCR cDNA was synthesized by 5'RACE template switching, which introduced a universal primer site and unique molecular identifiers. Priming for cDNA synthesis came from both the TCR alpha and TCR beta constant segments. Libraries were amplified in two PCR steps, with sample barcodes and sequencing adapters added in the second step. Sequencing of the libraries was done on either Illumina HiSeq 2500 (2x100 bp) or NovaSeq (2x150 bp). In the source study's methods: Demultiplexing of reads and collapsing into UMI consensus sequences were performed with MIGEC, and V(D)J alignment was carried out with MiXCR. Clonotypes responding to the vaccine were identified with edgeR on replicate PBMC samples, with the criteria of FDR below 0.01 and a log2 fold change above 5 up to day 15. Bulk clonotypes were assigned CD4 or CD8 identity according to which sequenced CD4 or CD8 repertoire held them at higher abundance. TCRdb reanalyzed the raw reads on its own, using fastp at Q25 for trimming and MiXCR for clone calling, and kept in-frame beta chains. Identical CDR3 protein sequences are pooled into one entry, listed with their most common genes and DNA. TCRdb, not the authors, supplied the V and J calls. Across this sample there are hundreds of thousands of distinct CDR3 sequences, with about a fifth seen only once. Clones ranked in the top ten supply about 16% of the sample.

The data originate from a study of T cells after yellow fever vaccination (dated by TCRdb to about 2019). Broadly, across the study: The SMART-Seq v4 Ultra Low Input RNA kit was used to prepare libraries from fractions with low cell numbers. Bulk TCR alpha and beta repertoires were sequenced longitudinally to track T-cell clones before and after primary and booster YFV17D yellow fever vaccination. Two healthy male donors made up the cohort, one aged 18 to 30 years and the other aged 30 to 40 years. Blood samples were taken at several timepoints before and after primary and secondary immunization, and bulk PBMC replicates and cell subsets were isolated.

The full study reports these points: A small share of clonotypes occurred in both CD4 and CD8 compartments, likely arising from convergent recombination. Only a couple of donors were included in the study, so the extent to which the findings can be generalized is limited. Computational filtering was required because FACS-sorted repertoires could contain abundant contaminating clonotypes from the bulk population. Compared with the primary T-cell response, the secondary T-cell response was weaker but faster, peaking on day 5 rather than day 15. Most clones expanded after primary vaccination were re-detected after the booster (96% of CD4 and approximately 88% of CD8), suggesting broad memory maintenance.

This clonotype originated in a man aged 18 to 35 who received the YFV17D yellow fever vaccine. The chain joins TRBV29-1 to TRBJ1-2; the D gene cannot be resolved reliably. This specimen consisted of PBMCs, obtained less than 25 days after the first yellow fever vaccination. The CDR3 loop reads CSVAEWNYGYTF. The nucleotides are TGCAGCGTTGCTGAGTGGAACTATGGCTACACCTTC.